The rows below give T cell receptor beta chains drawn from one sample of a study of T cells in Graves' hyperthyroidism and ophthalmopathy. TCRdb analysed the multiplex PCR reads with MiXCR anew, one entry per CDR3 protein. The sample consists of approximately 570,000 distinct CDR3 sequences, about 20% of them appearing once. The material sequenced was blood. The source of these receptors is a man aged 35-49 years with Graves' ophthalmopathy. Each CDR3 is given with its conserved first and last residue. Each record gives: clone size, J gene, V gene, D gene, CDR3 protein, CDR3 DNA. The D gene is left open where the match is weak. A row's size may be missing; if present it is once, few, many or a size class.

size: -
J: TRBJ2-5
V: TRBV30
D: TRBD2
CDR3: CAWSEGLLSGVPRETQYF
DNA: TGTGCCTGGAGTGAGGGACTATTGTCGGGGGTTCCACGGGAGACCCAGTACTTC

size: few
J: TRBJ2-7
V: TRBV28
D: -
CDR3: CASSLSTTSGEQYF
DNA: TGTGCCAGCAGTTTGAGCACTACCTCGGGAGAGCAGTACTTC

size: -
J: TRBJ1-5
V: TRBV6-1
D: TRBD1
CDR3: CASSLRDRMMGSNQPQHF
DNA: TGTGCCAGCAGTCTCCGGGACAGGATGATGGGGAGCAATCAGCCCCAGCATTTT

size: -
J: TRBJ1-1
V: TRBV5-8
D: TRBD1
CDR3: CASPLKGQGAPEAFF
DNA: TGTGCCAGCCCCCTTAAAGGACAGGGGGCTCCAGAAGCTTTCTTT

size: few
J: TRBJ2-1
V: TRBV20-1
D: TRBD2
CDR3: CSAREIAGSYNEQFF
DNA: TGCAGTGCTAGAGAAATAGCGGGCTCCTACAATGAGCAGTTCTTC

size: few
J: TRBJ1-2
V: TRBV6-1
D: TRBD1
CDR3: CASTPGGGQNYGYTF
DNA: TGTGCCAGCACCCCGGGAGGGGGACAGAACTATGGCTACACCTTC

size: -
J: TRBJ2-1
V: TRBV13
D: -
CDR3: CASTYRGDEQFF
DNA: TGTGCCAGCACCTATCGGGGCGATGAGCAGTTCTTC

size: many
J: TRBJ2-3
V: TRBV12-3/TRBV12-4
D: TRBD2
CDR3: CASSFREGTDTQYF
DNA: TGTGCCAGCAGTTTTCGGGAGGGCACAGATACGCAGTATTTT

size: -
J: TRBJ1-2
V: TRBV12-3/TRBV12-4
D: -
CDR3: CASTPRGANYGYTF
DNA: TGTGCCAGCACCCCCAGAGGGGCTAACTATGGCTACACCTTC

size: few
J: TRBJ1-5
V: TRBV28
D: -
CDR3: CASSLTGHNQPQHF
DNA: TGTGCCAGCAGTCTAACAGGGCACAATCAGCCCCAGCATTTT

size: many
J: TRBJ1-5
V: TRBV20-1
D: -
CDR3: CSARDLYSQPQHF
DNA: TGCAGTGCTAGAGATCTGTACAGTCAGCCCCAGCATTTT

size: few
J: TRBJ2-7
V: TRBV7-9
D: TRBD1
CDR3: CASSLTGAIGEQYF
DNA: TGTGCCAGCAGCTTAACAGGGGCGATAGGAGAGCAGTACTTC

size: many
J: TRBJ1-1
V: TRBV28
D: -
CDR3: CASRKTVNTEAFF
DNA: TGTGCCAGCCGAAAGACGGTGAACACTGAAGCTTTCTTT

size: -
J: TRBJ2-1
V: TRBV20-1
D: -
CDR3: CSGRGPPNNEQFF
DNA: TGCAGCGGTAGAGGGCCTCCAAACAATGAGCAGTTCTTC

size: once
J: TRBJ1-2
V: TRBV2
D: -
CDR3: CASSADSGTYGYTF
DNA: TGTGCCAGCAGTGCCGATTCAGGGACCTATGGCTACACCTTC

size: few
J: TRBJ2-7
V: TRBV11-2
D: -
CDR3: CASSRGAYANYEQYF
DNA: TGTGCCAGCAGCCGAGGGGCCTATGCAAACTACGAGCAGTACTTC

size: -
J: TRBJ2-1
V: TRBV29-1
D: TRBD2
CDR3: CSVEGTSGYNEQFF
DNA: TGCAGCGTTGAGGGGACTAGCGGTTACAATGAGCAGTTCTTC

size: few
J: TRBJ2-3
V: TRBV5-1
D: -
CDR3: CASSSAWPGTDTQYF
DNA: TGCGCCAGCAGTTCAGCCTGGCCAGGGACAGATACGCAGTATTTT

size: -
J: TRBJ2-7
V: TRBV7-9
D: TRBD2
CDR3: CANSLDKSSGNFFYEQYF
DNA: TGTGCCAACAGCTTAGATAAGAGTAGCGGGAATTTCTTCTACGAGCAGTACTTC

size: few
J: TRBJ2-6
V: TRBV19
D: -
CDR3: CASSIRDLSSGANVLTF
DNA: TGTGCCAGTAGTATTCGGGATCTTAGCTCTGGGGCCAACGTCCTGACTTTC

size: many
J: TRBJ1-1
V: TRBV11-2
D: -
CDR3: CASSFAGIGAEAFF
DNA: TGTGCCAGCAGCTTCGCAGGTATAGGGGCTGAAGCTTTCTTT

size: -
J: TRBJ1-2
V: TRBV5-1
D: -
CDR3: CASRWGEDGYTF
DNA: TGCGCCAGCAGGTGGGGGGAGGATGGCTACACCTTC

size: -
J: TRBJ2-5
V: TRBV2
D: TRBD2
CDR3: CASSGTRRRETQYF
DNA: TGTGCCAGCAGTGGGACTAGGCGTAGGGAGACCCAGTACTTC

size: few
J: TRBJ2-1
V: TRBV4-1
D: -
CDR3: CASSQGLAVNEQFF
DNA: TGCGCCAGCAGCCAAGGTCTGGCAGTCAATGAGCAGTTCTTC

size: few
J: TRBJ2-7
V: TRBV9
D: TRBD2
CDR3: CASSVGLAGGYEQYF
DNA: TGTGCCAGCAGCGTAGGACTAGCGGGGGGTTACGAGCAGTACTTC

size: -
J: TRBJ2-5
V: TRBV15
D: TRBD1
CDR3: CATSRDPGTGGHRETQYF
DNA: TGTGCCACCAGCAGAGACCCCGGGACAGGGGGCCATAGAGAGACCCAGTACTTC

size: few
J: TRBJ2-4
V: TRBV12-3/TRBV12-4
D: TRBD1
CDR3: CASSPGTGGRNIQYF
DNA: TGTGCCAGCAGCCCCGGGACAGGGGGTAGAAACATTCAGTACTTC

size: -
J: TRBJ2-7
V: TRBV7-9
D: -
CDR3: CASSSPGLGGHEQYF
DNA: TGTGCCAGCAGCTCACCGGGCCTGGGGGGACACGAGCAGTACTTC